Listed here are 20 T cell receptor beta chains from one sample, sequenced in a study of T cells in Graves' hyperthyroidism and ophthalmopathy. Using RNA transcripts as the source, TCR beta CDR3 regions were amplified. TCR CDR3 regions were first amplified by RT-PCR with HTBI primers. TCRdb re-called the multiplex PCR reads through MiXCR, storing one row per CDR3 protein. The sample contains a few hundred thousand distinct CDR3 sequences, 46% of which appear only once. Sample: peripheral blood or thyroid tissue (not recorded which). These receptor sequences come from a woman in her late teens or twenties with Graves' hyperthyroidism.

The chain recombines TRBV12-3 or TRBV12-4 with TRBJ1-2, with TRBD1 matching 9 bases. Losses at the gene ends were 6 bases for V and 5 bases for J; bases not matched to a gene: 4. The CDR3 extends over 13 amino acids. CDR3 region: CASRTGTGYGYTF. CDR3 in DNA: TGTGCCAGCAGAACCGGGACAGGGTATGGCTACACCTTC.

CDR3 sequence (DNA): TGCAGCGTTTATTGGGACAACAATGAGCAGTTCTTC. As protein: CSVYWDNNEQFF. This chain connects TRBV29-1 to TRBJ2-1; possibly TRBD1 for D (6 bases). With 5 bases removed from V and 5 bases from J, the gap between germline ends came to 10 bases. Germline V lookup: CDR1 SQVTM, CDR2 ANQGSEA. The CDR3 runs 12 residues.

V and J are TRBV11-1 and TRBJ1-2; no clear D. Germline CDR1 is SGHAT and CDR2 is FQDESV (reference sequence). The CDR3 length is 16 residues. V lost 7 bases, J lost 1 base, and 19 bases lay in between. For the CDR3, the DNA is TGTGCCAGCAACGTACTCGGGAGTCTAATTAACTATGGCTACACCTTC. Protein sequence: CASNVLGSLINYGYTF.

This clonotype has a count of ten or more. This chain joins TRBV2 and TRBJ2-2, with 7 nucleotides matching TRBD2. The germline gives CDR1 SNHLY, CDR2 FYNNEI. The CDR3 loop spans 13 amino acids. The ends lost 7 bases at V and 6 bases at J; junction bases unmatched: 5. As DNA, the CDR3 is TGTGCCAGCAATCGACTAGCCTCCGGGGAGCTGTTTTTT. Translating gives CASNRLASGELFF.

A single count supports this clonotype. This chain joins TRBV28 and TRBJ2-7; D is unclear. Looked up from germline, CDR1 is MDHEN and CDR2 is SYDVKM. The CDR3 loop spans 14 amino acids. The V end lost 2 bases, the J end lost 0 bases, and 8 bases lay between the germline ends. For the CDR3, the DNA is TGTGCCAGCAGTTTACCGGCGACCTCCTACGAGCAGTACTTC. Protein sequence: CASSLPATSYEQYF.

In its sample, this clonotype was seen a few times. The chain has TRBV24-1 and TRBJ2-3; 13 nucleotides agree with TRBD2. The V gene end was trimmed by 3 bases and the J gene end by 7 bases; junction bases not matched to a gene: 9. There are 17 residues in the CDR3. Looked up from germline, CDR1 is KGHDR and CDR2 is SFDVKD. The chain's CDR3 is CATSDLGLAGDYNTQYF. In DNA, the CDR3 is TGTGCCACCAGTGATCTTGGACTAGCGGGAGACTACAATACGCAGTATTTT.

The rearrangement joins TRBV29-1 to TRBJ2-3; the D gene is possibly TRBD2 (5 bases). The CDR3 totals 13 residues. Germline-derived CDR1 and CDR2 are SQVTM and ANQGSEA. The V gene lost 7 bases and the J gene lost 1 base, with 12 bases spanning the gap. The CDR3 loop reads CSAVNGGTDTQYF. In nucleotides, the CDR3 is TGCAGCGCTGTAAACGGGGGCACAGATACGCAGTATTTT.

This clonotype was seen a handful of times. The V and J genes are TRBV25-1 and TRBJ1-2; D is possibly TRBD1 (5 bases). Germline-derived CDR1 and CDR2 are MGHDK and SYGVNS. Trimming took 9 bases from V and 2 from J, leaving 19 bases between them. The length of the CDR3 is 15 residues. CDR3 in amino acids: CARTSTTGQNYGYTF. The CDR3 DNA follows: TGTGCCAGAACATCAACAACGGGGCAGAACTATGGCTACACCTTC.

A note on this clonotype: A much larger clonotype is one base distant, so this may be a read error. The V call is TRBV20-1, the J call TRBJ1-1; D is perhaps TRBD1 (5 bases). Germline lookup yields CDR1 DFQATT and CDR2 SNEGSKA (reference sequence). This CDR3 comprises 13 residues. The CDR3 nucleotides read TGCAGTGCCAAAAAGCCGGGGCCCACTGAAGCTTCCTTT. Translated, it gives CSAKKPGPTEASF.

The chain links TRBV5-1 to TRBJ2-7; TRBD2 might be the D (6 bases). Deletions cut 5 bases from V and 7 bases from J, with 22 bases between. The CDR3 runs to 15 residues. The germline V gene has CDR1 SGHRS and CDR2 YFSETQ. In DNA form, the CDR3 reads TGCGCCAGCAGTTTCCGGGACTCAGCTCAACGGGAGCAGTACTTC. Translation gives CASSFRDSAQREQYF.

This clonotype appeared many times. J is TRBJ1-5 and V is TRBV5-1; D is undetermined. CDR1 is SGHRS, CDR2 YFSETQ, per germline. This CDR3 has 14 amino acids. Trimming removed 0 bases from V and 5 bases from J, with 9 bases in between. The CDR3, as DNA: TGCGCCAGCAGCTTGGGAGGGAAACATCAGCCCCAGCATTTT. Protein product: CASSLGGKHQPQHF.

Details on this clonotype: Since a much larger clone is just one base distant, this may be a read error. As DNA, the CDR3 is TGTGCCAGTACTCCTGCTAGCGGGAGCACGTCCACAGATACGCAGTATTTT. Residues: CASTPASGSTSTDTQYF. This chain connects TRBV19 to TRBJ2-3, with 10 bases fitting TRBD2. The trim removed 7 bases at V and 2 bases at J, leaving 12 bases unmatched. The CDR3 runs 17 residues. Germline CDR1 LNHDA, CDR2 SQIVND (reference sequence).

The J gene is TRBJ1-3, the V gene TRBV5-1; D unclear. V was shortened by 5 bases and J by 6 bases, with 18 bases between the two germline ends. Germline V gene lookup returns CDR1 SGHRS and CDR2 YFSETQ. The CDR3 sequence is 15 residues long. CDR3 sequence: CASRADGGTENTIYF. CDR3 bases: TGCGCCAGCAGGGCAGACGGTGGCACTGAAAACACCATATATTTT. The full variable domain, rest sourced from reference TRBV5-1 and TRBJ1-3, is KAGVTQTPRYLIKTRGQQVTLSCSPISGHRSVSWYQQTPGQGLQFLFEYFSETQRNKGNFPGRFSGRQFSNSRSEMNVSTLELGDSALYLCASRADGGTENTIYFGEGSWLTVV.

The sample holds many counts of this clonotype. The V gene is TRBV29-1, the J gene TRBJ2-7; 10 bases agree with TRBD2. The germline V gene encodes CDR1 SQVTM and CDR2 ANQGSEA. Trimming cost V 7 bases and J 4 bases; bases outside gene matches: 7. The CDR3 sequence is 13 residues long. The DNA for the CDR3 is TGCAGCGCCAGCGGGAGGGTTACATACGAGCAGTACTTC. This encodes CSASGRVTYEQYF.

This clonotype came up many times. This chain joins TRBV6-6 and TRBJ1-1, with D maybe TRBD1 (5 bases). CDR1 is MNHNY and CDR2 is SVGAGI in the germline V gene (reference sequence). V was pared by 4 bases and J by 1 base, with 13 bases between. The CDR3 has 15 residues. In nucleotides, the CDR3 is TGTGCCAGCAGTTCGGAGGGACCGACGAACACTGAAGCTTTCTTT. Protein sequence: CASSSEGPTNTEAFF.

In this sample, this clonotype turned up many times. The V and J genes are TRBV20-1 and TRBJ2-7, with 8 bases matching TRBD1. There are 15 residues in the CDR3. Germline loops: CDR1 DFQATT, CDR2 SNEGSKA (reference sequence). Trimming at V came to 3 bases and at J to 3 bases, leaving 10 bases not matched to a gene. The CDR3 loop reads CSARGSDRENYEQYF. Written as DNA, the CDR3 is TGCAGTGCTAGGGGGTCGGACAGGGAGAACTACGAGCAGTACTTC.

The chain combines TRBV10-3 with TRBJ1-2, with TRBD1 matching 10 bases. The CDR3 runs 15 residues. Germline lookup yields CDR1 ENHRY and CDR2 SYGVKD. Germline trimming cut 8 bases from V and 0 bases from J; bases unmatched to any gene: 6. The DNA for the CDR3 is TGTGCCATCCAAGGACAGGGGGGCACTAACTATGGCTACACCTTC. Protein product: CAIQGQGGTNYGYTF.

The V call is TRBV7-2, the J call TRBJ1-4; 11 bases map to TRBD1. J lost 12 bases, V lost 5 bases, and 11 bases had no gene match. Germline CDR1 reads SGHTA; CDR2 reads FQGNSA. The CDR3 contains 15 residues. CDR3 in DNA: TGTGCCAGCAGCCCAGGACAGGGGGCAGAAGAAGAACTGTTTTTT. This sequence encodes CASSPGQGAEEELFF.

Many counts were recorded for this clonotype. The chain recombines TRBV24-1 with TRBJ2-2; 10 bases agree with TRBD1. The V gene's germline CDR1 is KGHDR and CDR2 SFDVKD. The CDR3 loop spans 18 amino acids. Losses at the gene ends were 2 bases for V and 5 bases for J; bases not matched to a gene: 10. DNA of the CDR3: TGTGCCACCAGTGATTCCCGACAGGGGGCGATTAAGACCGGGGAGCTGTTTTTT. It is translated as CATSDSRQGAIKTGELFF.

This clonotype was seen a handful of times. This chain joins TRBV27 and TRBJ1-4; the match to TRBD1 covers 7 bases. Germline assignment: CDR1 MNHEY and CDR2 SMNVEV (reference sequence). The J segment lost 8 bases and the V segment lost 6 bases, leaving 12 bases of the junction unmatched. This CDR3 contains 15 residues. CDR3 residues: CASRLRQGTGEKLFF. Written as DNA, the CDR3 is TGTGCCAGCAGACTAAGACAGGGCACAGGGGAAAAACTGTTTTTT.